This entry is about one T cell receptor beta chain. The repertoire was sequenced with immunoSEQ multiplex PCR; TCRdb's copy has only in-frame clones and lacks some. The sample contains about 480,000 clones, 79% of which appear only once. These data belong to a study of shared clonotypes between healthy human individuals. The receptor's source is a woman in her forties in good health. Some clones in this sample may be carry-over from other donors' samples. Sequenced input: PBMCs.

CDR3 bases: TGCGCCAGCAGCTTAGTACCGGGACAGGGGAATGAAAAACTGTTTTTT. It encodes CASSLVPGQGNEKLFF. J is TRBJ1-4 and V is TRBV5-1; 10 positions match TRBD1. CDR1 SGHRS and CDR2 YFSETQ come from the germline V gene. This CDR3 spans 16 amino acids. Trimming removed 2 bases from V and 5 bases from J; junction bases left unmatched: 6.